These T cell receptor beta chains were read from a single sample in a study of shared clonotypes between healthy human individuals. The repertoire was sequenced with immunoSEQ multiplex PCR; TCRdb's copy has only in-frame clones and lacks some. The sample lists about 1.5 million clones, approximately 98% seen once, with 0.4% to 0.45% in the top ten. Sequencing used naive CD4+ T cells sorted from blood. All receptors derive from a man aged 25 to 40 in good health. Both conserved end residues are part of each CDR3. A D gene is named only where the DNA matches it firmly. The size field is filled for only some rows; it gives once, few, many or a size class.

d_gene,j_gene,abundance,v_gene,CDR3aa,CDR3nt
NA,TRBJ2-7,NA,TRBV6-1,CASTSGRGSYEQYF,TGTGCCAGCACGAGCGGCAGGGGATCTTACGAGCAGTACTTC
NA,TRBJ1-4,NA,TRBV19,CASSIRADEKLFF,TGTGCCAGTAGTATAAGAGCAGATGAAAAACTGTTTTTT
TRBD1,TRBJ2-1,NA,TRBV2,CASRQGSSYNEQFF,TGTGCCAGCAGACAGGGGAGCTCCTACAATGAGCAGTTCTTC
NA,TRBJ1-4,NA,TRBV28,CASSVIWEDEKLFF,TGTGCCAGCAGTGTAATCTGGGAGGATGAAAAACTGTTTTTT
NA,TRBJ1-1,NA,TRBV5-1,CASRKNMNTEAFF,TGCGCCAGCCGTAAAAATATGAACACTGAAGCTTTCTTT
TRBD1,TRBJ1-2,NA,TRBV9,CASSVRTRPLGQNYGYTF,TGTGCCAGCAGCGTTAGAACCCGGCCCTTGGGACAGAACTATGGCTACACCTTC
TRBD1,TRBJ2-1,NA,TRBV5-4,CASSFTGTVHNEQFF,TGTGCCAGCAGCTTCACCGGGACAGTTCACAATGAGCAGTTCTTC
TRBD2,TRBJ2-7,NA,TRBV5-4,CASSSRTSGGTYEQYF,TGTGCCAGCAGCTCAAGGACTAGCGGGGGGACCTACGAGCAGTACTTC
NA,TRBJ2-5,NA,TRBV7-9,CASSEVGRETQYF,TGTGCCAGCAGTGAGGTGGGGCGGGAGACCCAGTACTTC
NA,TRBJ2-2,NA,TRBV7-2,CASSLAYGGELFF,TGTGCCAGCAGCTTAGCTTATGGTGGGGAGCTGTTTTTT
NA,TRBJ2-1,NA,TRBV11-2,CASSTPSGTRGKFF,TGTGCCAGCAGTACACCTAGTGGGACCCGAGGAAAGTTCTTC
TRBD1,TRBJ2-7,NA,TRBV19,CASSIGRDRAHEQYF,TGTGCCAGTAGTATAGGGAGGGACAGGGCTCACGAGCAGTACTTC
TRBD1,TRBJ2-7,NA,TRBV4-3,CASSQKQGEPTGGNEQYF,TGCGCCAGCAGCCAAAAACAGGGGGAGCCGACCGGGGGAAACGAGCAGTACTTC
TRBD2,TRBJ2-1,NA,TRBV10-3,CAIRSGRAFEQFF,TGTGCCATCAGGAGCGGGAGGGCCTTTGAGCAGTTCTTC
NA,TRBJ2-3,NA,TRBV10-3,CAISLPEGADTQYF,TGTGCCATCAGCCTCCCGGAGGGGGCAGATACGCAGTATTTT
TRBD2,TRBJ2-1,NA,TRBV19,CASSMGGENEQFF,TGTGCCAGTAGTATGGGGGGGGAAAATGAGCAGTTCTTC
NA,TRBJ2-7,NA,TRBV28,CASSFYYEQYF,TGTGCCAGCAGTTTTTATTACGAGCAGTACTTC
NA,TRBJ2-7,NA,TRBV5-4,CASSSGQGRTYEQYF,TGTGCCAGCAGCTCCGGGCAGGGGAGAACCTACGAGCAGTACTTC
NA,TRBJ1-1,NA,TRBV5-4,CASSLLLNTEAFF,TGTGCCAGCAGCTTATTGTTGAACACTGAAGCTTTCTTT
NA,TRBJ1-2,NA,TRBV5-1,CASSSAGPVYGYTF,TGCGCCAGCAGCTCCGCGGGCCCAGTCTATGGCTACACCTTC
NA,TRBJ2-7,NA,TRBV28,CASSPPINYEQYF,TGTGCCAGCAGTCCTCCTATCAACTACGAGCAGTACTTC
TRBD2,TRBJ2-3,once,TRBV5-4,CASSLVAGGGDTQYF,TGTGCCAGCAGCTTGGTAGCGGGAGGCGGGGATACGCAGTATTTT
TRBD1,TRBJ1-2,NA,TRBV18,CASSPQESGGHGYTF,TGTGCCAGCTCACCACAGGAATCAGGGGGTCATGGCTACACCTTC
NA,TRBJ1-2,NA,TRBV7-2,CASSLAGGGYGYTF,TGTGCCAGCAGCTTAGCAGGGGGAGGTTATGGCTACACCTTC
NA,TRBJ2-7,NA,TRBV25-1,CASSDPGRSSGYEQYF,TGTGCCAGCAGTGATCCGGGGCGGAGTTCAGGCTACGAGCAGTACTTC
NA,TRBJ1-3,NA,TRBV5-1,CASSLAGQPNTIYF,TGCGCCAGCAGCTTGGCCGGACAGCCAAACACCATATATTTT
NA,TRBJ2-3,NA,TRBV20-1,CSAGAADTQYF,TGCAGTGCCGGGGCGGCAGATACGCAGTATTTT
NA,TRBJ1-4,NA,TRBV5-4,CASSLASRSNEKLFF,TGTGCCAGCAGCTTAGCCAGTAGGAGTAATGAAAAACTGTTTTTT
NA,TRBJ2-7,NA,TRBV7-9,CASSSRQPYEQYF,TGTGCCAGCAGCTCCCGACAGCCCTACGAGCAGTACTTC
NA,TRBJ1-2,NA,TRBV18,CASSPLGDNYGYTF,TGTGCCAGCTCACCACTCGGGGATAACTATGGCTACACCTTC
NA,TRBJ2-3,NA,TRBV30,CAWSVLTDTQYF,TGTGCCTGGAGTGTACTAACAGATACGCAGTATTTT
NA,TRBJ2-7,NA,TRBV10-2,CASSQSSYEQYF,TGCGCCAGCAGTCAAAGTTCCTACGAGCAGTACTTC
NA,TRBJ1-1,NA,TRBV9,CASSSSIAYTEAFF,TGTGCCAGCAGCTCTTCTATCGCCTACACTGAAGCTTTCTTT
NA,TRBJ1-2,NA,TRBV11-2,CASSSLAGRNYGYTF,TGTGCCAGCAGCTCCCTAGCAGGGAGAAACTATGGCTACACCTTC
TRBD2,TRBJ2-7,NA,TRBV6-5,CASSRLAGVYEQYF,TGTGCCAGCAGCCGACTAGCGGGAGTCTACGAGCAGTACTTC
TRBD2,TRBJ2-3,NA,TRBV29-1,CSVDGLVSTDTQYF,TGCAGCGTTGACGGACTAGTTAGCACAGATACGCAGTATTTT
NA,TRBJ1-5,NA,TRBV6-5,CASRTDSNQPQHF,TGTGCCAGCAGAACCGACAGCAATCAGCCCCAGCATTTT
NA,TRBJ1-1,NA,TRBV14,CASSQGPNTEAFF,TGTGCCAGCAGCCAAGGTCCGAACACTGAAGCTTTCTTT
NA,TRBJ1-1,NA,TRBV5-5,CASSFGSRGNTEAFF,TGTGCCAGCAGCTTCGGGAGTAGGGGGAACACTGAAGCTTTCTTT
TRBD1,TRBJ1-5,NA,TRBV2,CASSKETGLQPQHF,TGTGCCAGCAGCAAAGAGACAGGGCTTCAGCCCCAGCATTTT